Below, 14 T cell receptor beta chains from the same sample are listed, as sequenced in a study of T-cell reconstitution after alpha-beta-depleted transplantation in children. TCRbeta library construction was performed incorporating unique molecular identifiers. TCRdb used MiXCR to reprocess the PCR reads, holding one entry per CDR3 protein. In the table there are under 20,000 distinct CDR3 sequences, 10% to 15% of which are singletons. Sample: PBMCs, mostly from graft donor cells, taken 60 days after TCRalphabeta/CD19-depleted stem cell transplant. These receptor sequences come from a female patient aged 2 to 10 who had a stem cell transplant for congenital amegakaryocytic thrombocytopenia, so the T cells may come from the graft donor.

Many counts were recorded for this clonotype. V gene TRBV14 combines with J gene TRBJ1-4; TRBD1 is a possible D gene (5 bases). Germline V gene data show CDR1 as SGHDN and CDR2 as FVKESK. There are 18 residues in the CDR3. The V end lost 0 bases, the J end lost 0 bases, and 14 bases lay between the germline ends. The CDR3: CASSQDPWDLATNEKLFF. The CDR3 region has the DNA TGTGCCAGCAGCCAAGATCCCTGGGACCTTGCAACTAATGAAAAACTGTTTTTT.

This chain connects TRBV6-5 to TRBJ2-4, with D uncertain. Germline V gene lookup returns CDR1 MNHEY and CDR2 SVGAGI. The CDR3 runs to 16 residues. V was pared by 4 bases and J by 0 bases, with 13 bases between. DNA for the CDR3: TGTGCCAGCAGTTCCTCGATGGGTGTAGCCAAAAACATTCAGTACTTC. As protein: CASSSSMGVAKNIQYF.

This clonotype came up many times. The rearrangement links TRBV24-1 to TRBJ2-1; D remains ambiguous. Germline V gene data show CDR1 as KGHDR and CDR2 as SFDVKD. V shed 4 bases and J shed 6 bases, with 15 bases lying between them. The CDR3 sequence is 15 residues long. CDR3 nucleotides: TGTGCCACCAGTGACCCGACCCGCGGAACCAATGAGCAGTTCTTC. It yields the protein CATSDPTRGTNEQFF.

This clonotype was seen at least ten times. The rearrangement joins TRBV11-2 to TRBJ2-6; D remains ambiguous. Germline loops: CDR1 SGHAT, CDR2 FQNNGV. V shed 1 base and J shed 3 bases, with 4 bases lying between them. This CDR3 has 14 amino acids. In nucleotides, the CDR3 is TGTGCCAGCAGCTTAGGGGGTGGGGCCAACGTCCTGACTTTC. Translated: CASSLGGGANVLTF.

This clonotype is categorized as medium-sized. This sequence joins TRBV5-6 and TRBJ2-5; no reliable D call. Looked up from germline, CDR1 is SGHDT and CDR2 is YYEEEE. V was shortened by 0 bases and J by 5 bases, with 11 bases between the two germline ends. This CDR3 region has 14 residues. The CDR3 loop is CASSLEPGLETQYF. In DNA form, the CDR3 reads TGTGCCAGCAGCTTGGAACCGGGTTTGGAGACCCAGTACTTC.

The sample holds many counts of this clonotype. The chain has TRBV5-5 and TRBJ1-2; 9 bases fit TRBD1. There are 15 residues in the CDR3. V shed 1 base, J shed 4 bases, and the junction held 5 bases outside the gene matches. CDR1 and CDR2 from the germline V gene are SGHKS and YYEKEE (reference sequence). DNA for the CDR3: TGTGCCAGCAGCTTGCGGACAGGGGTCGGCTATGGCTACACCTTC. It is translated as CASSLRTGVGYGYTF.

This chain uses TRBV7-8 with TRBJ2-1; D gene uncertain. The CDR3 totals 13 residues. The V end lost 1 base, the J end lost 12 bases, and 13 bases lay between the germline ends. Looked up from germline, CDR1 is SGHVS and CDR2 is FQNEAQ. For the CDR3, the DNA is TGTGCCAGCAGCTTAGAATCCATTTTGGGGCAGTTCTTC. Protein: CASSLESILGQFF.

V and J are TRBV4-3 and TRBJ2-1; a possible D gene is TRBD1 (6 bases). The CDR3 has 15 amino acids. V lost 1 base, J lost 0 bases, and 7 bases lay in between. Per germline, CDR1 LGHNA and CDR2 YSLEER. The CDR3 nucleotides are TGCGCCAGCAGCCAAGCCAGGGGCTCCTACAATGAGCAGTTCTTC. Protein product: CASSQARGSYNEQFF.

A single count supports this clonotype. V and J are TRBV12-2 and TRBJ2-2; the tabulated D call, TRBD2, remains unverified against the DNA. TRBV12-2 is noted as a pseudogene. The CDR3 contains 23 residues. CDR3 amino acids: CASRLGPPTSGMEDWKNTGELFF. The DNA of the CDR3 is TGTGCAAGTCGCTTGGGCCCACCGACTAGCGGGATGGAGGACTGGAAGAACACCGGGGAGCTGTTTTTT.

This clonotype was recorded many times. The V and J genes are TRBV3-1 and TRBJ2-1, with 12 nucleotides matching TRBD2. This CDR3 is 18 amino acids long. V gave up 4 bases and J gave up 4 bases; unmatched junction bases: 11. Germline V lookup: CDR1 LGHDT, CDR2 YNNKEL (reference sequence). CDR3: CASSPLAGGIGGYNEQFF. The CDR3 DNA is TGTGCCAGCAGCCCACTAGCGGGAGGAATTGGAGGATACAATGAGCAGTTCTTC.

In its sample, this clonotype was seen many times. V gene TRBV5-5 combines with J gene TRBJ1-4, with no clear D. V was cut by 2 bases and J by 6 bases, with 8 bases left in between. The CDR3 spans 13 residues. Germline assignment: CDR1 SGHKS and CDR2 YYEKEE (reference sequence). CDR3 nucleotides: TGTGCCAGCAGCTTTAGAGGGTATGAAAAACTGTTTTTT. Translated, it gives CASSFRGYEKLFF.

This clonotype was observed once. V and J are TRBV28 and TRBJ2-2; the match to TRBD1 covers 9 bases. Losses at the gene ends were 5 bases for V and 5 bases for J; bases not matched to a gene: 9. The CDR3 sequence is 16 residues long. CDR1 and CDR2 (germline): MDHEN, SYDVKM. The CDR3 nucleotides are TGTGCCAGCAGTCTAACCCGGGACAGGGTAACCGGGGAGCTGTTTTTT. Translating gives CASSLTRDRVTGELFF. The whole variable domain, remainder taken from reference TRBV28 and TRBJ2-2, is DVKVTQSSRYLVKRTGEKVFLECVQDMDHENMFWYRQDPGLGLRLIYFSYDVKMKEKGDIPEGYSVSREKKERFSLILESASTNQTSMYLCASSLTRDRVTGELFFGEGSRLTVL.

This clonotype was seen ten or more times. This chain links TRBV27 with TRBJ2-1; 7 nucleotides line up with TRBD1. This CDR3 spans 13 amino acids. CDR1 MNHEY and CDR2 SMNVEV come from the germline V gene (reference sequence). V shed 6 bases, J shed 6 bases, and the junction held 5 bases outside the gene matches. The CDR3 DNA is TGTGCCAGCAGACGACAGGGTGGCAATGAGCAGTTCTTC. This gives the protein CASRRQGGNEQFF.

There are many counts of this clonotype. CDR3 DNA sequence: TGCAGCGTTGCGCAGCCCTACAATGAGCAGTTCTTC. It yields the protein CSVAQPYNEQFF. The rearrangement uses TRBV29-1 and TRBJ2-1; D gene ambiguous. Trimming left V 4 bases short and J 2 bases short, with 6 bases between. The CDR3 is 12 residues long. The germline gives CDR1 SQVTM, CDR2 ANQGSEA.